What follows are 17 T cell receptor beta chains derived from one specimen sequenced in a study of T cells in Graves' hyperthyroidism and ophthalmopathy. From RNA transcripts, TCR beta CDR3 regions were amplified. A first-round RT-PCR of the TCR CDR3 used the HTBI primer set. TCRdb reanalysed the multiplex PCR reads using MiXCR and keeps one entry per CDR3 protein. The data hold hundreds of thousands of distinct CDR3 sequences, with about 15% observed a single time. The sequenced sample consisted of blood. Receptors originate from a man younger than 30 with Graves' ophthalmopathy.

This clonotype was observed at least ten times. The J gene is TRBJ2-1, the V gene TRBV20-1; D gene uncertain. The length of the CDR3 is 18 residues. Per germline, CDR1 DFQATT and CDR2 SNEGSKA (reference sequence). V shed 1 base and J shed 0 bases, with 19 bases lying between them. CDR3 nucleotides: TGCAGTGCTAGAGGGCGCCTAGATTACCCTCTCTCCTACAATGAGCAGTTCTTC. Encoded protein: CSARGRLDYPLSYNEQFF.

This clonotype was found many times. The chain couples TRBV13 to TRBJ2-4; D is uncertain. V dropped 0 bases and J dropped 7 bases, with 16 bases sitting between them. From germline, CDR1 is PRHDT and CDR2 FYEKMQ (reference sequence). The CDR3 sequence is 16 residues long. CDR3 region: CASSLGRDFRRNIQYF. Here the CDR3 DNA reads TGTGCCAGCAGCTTAGGCCGAGACTTTAGGCGGAACATTCAGTACTTC.

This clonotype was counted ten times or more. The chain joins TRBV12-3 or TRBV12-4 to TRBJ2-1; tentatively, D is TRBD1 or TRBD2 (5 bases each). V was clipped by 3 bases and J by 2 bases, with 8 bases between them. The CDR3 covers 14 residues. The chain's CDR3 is CASSFGTAYNEQFF. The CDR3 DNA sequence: TGTGCCAGCAGTTTCGGGACGGCCTACAATGAGCAGTTCTTC.

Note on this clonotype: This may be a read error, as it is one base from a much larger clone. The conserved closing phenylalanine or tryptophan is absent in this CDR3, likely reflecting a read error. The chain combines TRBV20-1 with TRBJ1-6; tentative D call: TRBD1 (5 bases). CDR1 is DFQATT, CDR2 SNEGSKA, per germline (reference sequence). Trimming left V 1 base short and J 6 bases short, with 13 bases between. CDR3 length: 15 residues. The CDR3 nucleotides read TGCAGTGCTAGAGGTGTGGCAGGGAGTAATTCACCCCTCCACCTT. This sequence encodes CSARGVAGSNSPLHL.

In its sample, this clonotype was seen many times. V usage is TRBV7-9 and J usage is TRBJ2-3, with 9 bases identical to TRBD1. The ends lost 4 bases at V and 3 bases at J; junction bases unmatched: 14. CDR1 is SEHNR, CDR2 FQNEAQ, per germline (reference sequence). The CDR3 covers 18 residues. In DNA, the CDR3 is TGTGCCAGCAGCTCCGAGGGAGGGGGACAGGGTGAAACAGATACGCAGTATTTT. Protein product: CASSSEGGGQGETDTQYF.

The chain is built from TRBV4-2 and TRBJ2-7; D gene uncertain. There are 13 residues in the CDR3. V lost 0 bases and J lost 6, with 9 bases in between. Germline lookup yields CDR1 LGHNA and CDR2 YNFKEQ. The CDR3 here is CASSQDEACEQYF. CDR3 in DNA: TGTGCCAGCAGCCAAGATGAGGCCTGCGAGCAGTACTTC.

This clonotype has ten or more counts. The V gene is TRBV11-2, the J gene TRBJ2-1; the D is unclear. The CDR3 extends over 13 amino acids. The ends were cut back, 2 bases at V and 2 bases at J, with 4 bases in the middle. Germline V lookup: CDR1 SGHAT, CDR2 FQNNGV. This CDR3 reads CASSLQTYNEQFF. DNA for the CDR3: TGTGCCAGCAGCTTACAGACCTACAATGAGCAGTTCTTC.

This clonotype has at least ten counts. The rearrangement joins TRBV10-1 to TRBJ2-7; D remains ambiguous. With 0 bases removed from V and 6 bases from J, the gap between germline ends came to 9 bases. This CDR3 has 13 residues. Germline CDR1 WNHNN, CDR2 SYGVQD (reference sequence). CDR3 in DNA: TGCGCCAGCAGTGAGTCGATCTGGGGCGAGCAGTACTTC. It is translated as CASSESIWGEQYF.

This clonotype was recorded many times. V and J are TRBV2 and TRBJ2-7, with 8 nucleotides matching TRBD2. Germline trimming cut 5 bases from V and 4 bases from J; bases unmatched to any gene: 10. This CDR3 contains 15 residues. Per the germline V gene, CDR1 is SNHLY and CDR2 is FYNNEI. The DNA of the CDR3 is TGTGCCAGCAGTTTCCTAGCGGGCCCTCTGTACGAGCAGTACTTC. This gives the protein CASSFLAGPLYEQYF.

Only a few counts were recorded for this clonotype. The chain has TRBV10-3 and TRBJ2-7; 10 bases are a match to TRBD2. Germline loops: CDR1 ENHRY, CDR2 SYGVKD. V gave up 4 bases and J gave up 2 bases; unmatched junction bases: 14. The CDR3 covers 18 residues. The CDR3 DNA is TGTGCCATCAGTGCTGAGGCTAGCGGGGGCACTCTGCCCTACGAGCAGTACTTC. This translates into CAISAEASGGTLPYEQYF.

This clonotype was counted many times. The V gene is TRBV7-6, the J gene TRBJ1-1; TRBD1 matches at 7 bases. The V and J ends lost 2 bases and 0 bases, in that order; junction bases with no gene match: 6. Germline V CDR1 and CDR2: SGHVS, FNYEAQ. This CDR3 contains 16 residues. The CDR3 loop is CASSLWDSQMNTEAFF. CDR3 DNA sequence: TGTGCCAGCAGCTTATGGGACAGCCAGATGAACACTGAAGCTTTCTTT. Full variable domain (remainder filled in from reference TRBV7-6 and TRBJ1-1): GAGVSQSPRYKVTKRGQDVALRCDPISGHVSLYWYRQALGQGPEFLTYFNYEAQQDKSGLPNDRFSAERPEGSISTLTIQRTEQRDSAMYRCASSLWDSQMNTEAFFGQGTRLTVV.

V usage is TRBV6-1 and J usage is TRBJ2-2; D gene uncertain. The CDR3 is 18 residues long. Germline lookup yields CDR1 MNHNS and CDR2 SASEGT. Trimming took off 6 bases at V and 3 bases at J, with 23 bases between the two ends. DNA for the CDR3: TGTGCCAGCAGAAAGGAGTGGGTGGGTCTATACGACACCGGGGAGCTGTTTTTT. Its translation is CASRKEWVGLYDTGELFF.

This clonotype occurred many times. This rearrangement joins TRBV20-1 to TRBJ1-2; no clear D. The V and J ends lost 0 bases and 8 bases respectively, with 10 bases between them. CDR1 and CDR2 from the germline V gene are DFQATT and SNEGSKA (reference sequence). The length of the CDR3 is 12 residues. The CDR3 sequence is CSARDLAEGYTF. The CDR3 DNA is TGCAGTGCTAGAGATCTAGCGGAGGGCTACACCTTC.

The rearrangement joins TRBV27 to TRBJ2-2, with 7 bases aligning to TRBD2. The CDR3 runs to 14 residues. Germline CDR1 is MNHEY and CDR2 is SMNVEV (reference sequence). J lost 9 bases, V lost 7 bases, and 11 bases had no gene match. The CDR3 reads CASTHWGGTRELFF. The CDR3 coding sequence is TGTGCCAGCACCCATTGGGGAGGGACCCGGGAGCTGTTTTTT.

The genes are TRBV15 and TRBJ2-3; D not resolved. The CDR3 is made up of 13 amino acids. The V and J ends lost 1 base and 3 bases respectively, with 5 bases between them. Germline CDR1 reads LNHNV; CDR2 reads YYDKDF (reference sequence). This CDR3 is CATSRVGTDTQYF. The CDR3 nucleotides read TGTGCCACCAGCAGAGTAGGGACAGATACGCAGTATTTT.

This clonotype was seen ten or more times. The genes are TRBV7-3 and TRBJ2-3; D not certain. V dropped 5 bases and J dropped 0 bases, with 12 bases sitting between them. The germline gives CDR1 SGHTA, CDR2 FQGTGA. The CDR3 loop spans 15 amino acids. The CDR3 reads CASSRTGPSTDTQYF. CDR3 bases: TGTGCCAGCAGCCGAACGGGTCCTAGCACAGATACGCAGTATTTT.

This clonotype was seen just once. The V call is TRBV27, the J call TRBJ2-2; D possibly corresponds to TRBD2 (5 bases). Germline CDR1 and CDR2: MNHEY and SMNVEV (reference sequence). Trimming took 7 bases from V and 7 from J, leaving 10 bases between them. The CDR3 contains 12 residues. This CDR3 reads CASKRGGGELFF. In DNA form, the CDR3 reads TGTGCCAGCAAGAGAGGAGGCGGGGAGCTGTTTTTT.